Sequencing of this T cell receptor beta chain was carried out in a study of blood T cell repertoires in COVID-19. Study as a whole: Donors in the United States, Italy and Spain gave samples during acute or convalescent COVID-19. T cells, B-cell-depleted T cells, or PBMCs supplied cDNA or gDNA.

Authors' methods: Scientists estimated how many nucleated cells there were by amplifying reference gene primers. Assay used: immunoSEQ multiplex PCR; TCRdb lists only in-frame clones, some missing. Clone size and V and J calls were adopted from that table, with D and trimming inferred from the DNA. The table has tens of thousands of clones, 60% to 80% seen once. J was trimmed by 2 bases and V by 5 bases; bases with no gene match: 4. This CDR3 contains 16 residues. Per the germline V gene, CDR1 is MNHEY and CDR2 is SVGEGT. This receptor was taken from a human donor in a cohort sampled during active COVID-19. The chain joins TRBV6-2 or TRBV6-3 to TRBJ2-2; 11 bases align to TRBD2. Sequencing was carried out using peripheral blood. In DNA form, the CDR3 reads TGTGCCAGCAGTCGACTAGCGGGGATTAACACCGGGGAGCTGTTTTTT. It encodes CASSRLAGINTGELFF.